The rows below give T cell receptor beta chains drawn from one sample of a study of OX40 agonist ivuxolimab in advanced cancers. Sequencing was performed with immunoSEQ multiplex PCR; in TCRdb, only in-frame clones are kept and a portion is missing. The table shows 35,000 or so clones, with roughly 90% occurring only once. Here the sequenced sample was CD4+ or CD8+ T cells sorted from blood, taken in a trial of the OX40 agonist ivuxolimab. Receptor source: an adult with an advanced solid tumor such as melanoma, head and neck, liver or kidney cancer. Both conserved end residues are part of each CDR3. A D gene is named only where the DNA matches it firmly. The listing skips clone size in some rows; elsewhere it reads once, few, many or a size class.

>TRBJ1-2|TRBV4-1|.|.
TGCGCCAGCAGCCTCAGGGGCTCTAACTATGGCTACACCTTC
CASSLRGSNYGYTF
>TRBJ2-3|TRBV4-3|.|.
TGCGCCAGCAGCCCCGTGCTCGGGGGTGGTGGAGATACGCAGTATTTT
CASSPVLGGGGDTQYF
>TRBJ2-5|TRBV27|TRBD2|.
TGTGCCAGCAGCTGGACTAGCGGGGGGGAGACCCAGTACTTC
CASSWTSGGETQYF
>TRBJ1-2|TRBV5-3|.|.
TGTGCCAGAAGTTGGGTGGCCTACACCTTC
CARSWVAYTF
>TRBJ1-2|TRBV7-2|TRBD1|once
TGTGCCAGCAGCTTAGATGGACAGGGTCCCCTTTATGGCTACACCTTC
CASSLDGQGPLYGYTF
>TRBJ2-3|TRBV5-1|TRBD1|.
TGCGCCAGCAGCTTGGGGACAGGGGGCACAGATACGCAGTATTTT
CASSLGTGGTDTQYF
>TRBJ1-2|TRBV6-4|.|.
TGTGCCAGCAGTGACAGAACTAACTATGGCTACACCTTC
CASSDRTNYGYTF
>TRBJ1-5|TRBV19|TRBD1|once
TGTGCCAGTAGTATCCGGGACAGAAATCAGCCCCAGCATTTT
CASSIRDRNQPQHF
>TRBJ2-7|TRBV4-3|.|.
TGCGCCAGCAGCCAAGATCGGACAGCCTACGAGCAGTACTTC
CASSQDRTAYEQYF
>TRBJ1-1|TRBV14|.|.
TGTGCCACGGAGGGGAGCATGAACACTGAAGCTTTCTTT
CATEGSMNTEAFF
>TRBJ1-6|TRBV4-1|.|.
TGCGCCAGCAGCCAAGAGGTAGGCCGTGGGAATTCACCCCTCCACTTT
CASSQEVGRGNSPLHF
>TRBJ2-5|TRBV27|.|.
TGTGCCAGCAGCGGTGAGGGACCCCGACAAGAGACCCAGTACTTC
CASSGEGPRQETQYF
>TRBJ1-2|TRBV6-1|.|.
TGTGCCAGCAGTGAATACACGACGGTTATCTATGGCTACACCTTC
CASSEYTTVIYGYTF
>TRBJ1-1|TRBV4-2|.|.
TGTGCCAGCAGCCAAGTCAGCAGGGAAGGGACTGAAGCTTTCTTT
CASSQVSREGTEAFF
>TRBJ1-5|TRBV27|.|.
TGTGCCAGCAGTTTATCTGGACCAGATTATCAGCCCCAGCATTTT
CASSLSGPDYQPQHF
>TRBJ1-2|TRBV5-4|TRBD1|.
TGTGCCAGCAGCTCTCGGACAGGGGGCTATGGCTACACCTTC
CASSSRTGGYGYTF
>TRBJ1-2|TRBV4-1|.|.
TGCGCCAGCAGCCCTAGGACTGCCTCTGGCTATGGCTACACCTTC
CASSPRTASGYGYTF
>TRBJ2-3|TRBV7-2|.|.
TGTGCCAGCAGCTTATACAAGCGGGGCACAGATACGCAGTATTTT
CASSLYKRGTDTQYF
>TRBJ2-3|TRBV16|.|.
TGTGCCAGCAGCCCGGTTTTAGGAGATACGCAGTATTTT
CASSPVLGDTQYF
>TRBJ1-1|TRBV6-1|.|.
TGTGCCAGTAGAAGGGTAAGGAACACTGAAGCTTTCTTT
CASRRVRNTEAFF
>TRBJ1-2|TRBV4-1|.|.
TGCGCCAGCAGCCGGGACAACTATGGCTACACCTTC
CASSRDNYGYTF
>TRBJ2-3|TRBV4-2|TRBD2|.
TGTGCCAGCAGCCAAGAAGCGGCGGGGGGGGCAGATACGCAGTATTTT
CASSQEAAGGADTQYF
>TRBJ2-7|TRBV19|.|.
TGTGCCAGTAGTATCAGGGCGAGTAGCTACGAGCAGTACTTC
CASSIRASSYEQYF
>TRBJ1-4|TRBV6-6|.|.
TGTGCCAGCAGTTCCCCACCCGGGGGGGATGAAAAACTGTTTTTT
CASSSPPGGDEKLFF
>TRBJ1-1|TRBV6-5|TRBD1|.
TGTGCCAGCAGCCTGACAGGGGCGAACACTGAAGCTTTCTTT
CASSLTGANTEAFF
>TRBJ1-2|TRBV6-1|TRBD1|.
TGTGCCAGCAGCCCGGGGACAGACTATGGCTACACCTTC
CASSPGTDYGYTF
>TRBJ2-1|TRBV5-1|TRBD1|.
TGCGCCAGCAGCTTGAGACAGGGGAGCTACAATGAGCAGTTCTTC
CASSLRQGSYNEQFF
>TRBJ1-5|TRBV2|TRBD1|.
TGTGCCAGCATCGGACAGGGGGATCAGCCCCAGCATTTT
CASIGQGDQPQHF
>TRBJ1-1|TRBV6-5|.|once
TGTGCCAGCAGTTACACAGGGACATCCCTGAACACTGAAGCTTTCTTT
CASSYTGTSLNTEAFF
>TRBJ1-1|TRBV4-3|.|.
TGCGCCAGCAGCCAAGAGGCGGGGAGGGACACTGAAGCTTTCTTT
CASSQEAGRDTEAFF
>TRBJ2-7|TRBV19|TRBD1|.
TGTGCCACCTCGTCCCGGGACAGGGGTACCCACGAGCAGTACTTC
CATSSRDRGTHEQYF
>TRBJ1-4|TRBV19|.|.
TGTGCCAGTCAGAATTTGGCAGGGATGGATGAAAAACTGTTTTTT
CASQNLAGMDEKLFF
>TRBJ2-7|TRBV4-3|.|.
TGCGCCAGCAGCCAAGATAGAGATACCTCCTACGAGCAGTACTTC
CASSQDRDTSYEQYF
>TRBJ2-7|TRBV7-6|.|.
TGTGCCAGCAGTTTAGAGCTCAGTTACGAGCAGTACTTC
CASSLELSYEQYF
>TRBJ2-1|TRBV10-3|.|.
TGTGCCACAGTTGGGGGGCAATACAATGAGCAGTTCTTC
CATVGGQYNEQFF
>TRBJ2-1|TRBV4-1|TRBD1|.
TGCGCCAGCAGCCAACTTCTGAAGAGGGACAGCTCCTACAATGAGCAGTTCTTC
CASSQLLKRDSSYNEQFF
>TRBJ2-7|TRBV2|TRBD2|.
TGTGCCAGCGGGGGACTAGCGGACTACTCCTACGAGCAGTACTTC
CASGGLADYSYEQYF
>TRBJ2-7|TRBV27|.|.
TGTGCCAGCAGTGTGGACGGCTCCTACGAGCAGTACTTC
CASSVDGSYEQYF
>TRBJ2-3|TRBV5-6|TRBD1|.
TGTGCCAGCAGCTTTTTCAGGGGGTCGGATACGCAGTATTTT
CASSFFRGSDTQYF
>TRBJ2-1|TRBV7-9|TRBD2|few
TGTGCCAGCAGCCTAGCGGGGCCCAGGGTTGAGCAGTTCTTC
CASSLAGPRVEQFF
>TRBJ1-2|TRBV28|.|.
TGTGCCAGCAGTGGGACGGGTGTATACTATGGCTACACCTTC
CASSGTGVYYGYTF